This passage covers 27 T cell receptor beta chains from one sample sequenced in a study of blood T cell repertoires in COVID-19. Assay: immunoSEQ multiplex PCR; the TCRdb copy retains only in-frame clones and omits some. The table records around 470,000 clones, roughly 89% of them present only once. Material for sequencing was peripheral blood. The source of these receptors is a man aged 18-30 years with COVID-19, enrolled during active disease.

The chain recombines TRBV18 with TRBJ1-3, with 8 bases matching TRBD1. V shed 5 bases, J shed 3 bases, and the junction held 3 bases outside the gene matches. Germline assignment: CDR1 KGHSH and CDR2 LQKENI. This CDR3 contains 14 residues. The CDR3 DNA is TGTGCCAGCTCATCAGGACAGGGTGGAAACACCATATATTTT. Translating gives CASSSGQGGNTIYF.

V and J are TRBV6-5 and TRBJ2-2; TRBD2 aligns across 7 bases. The V gene's germline CDR1 is MNHEY and CDR2 SVGAGI. V trimming: 6 bases; J trimming: 6 bases; junction bases outside the gene matches: 7. The CDR3 extends over 14 amino acids. CDR3 region: CASRGGRASGELFF. In nucleotides, the CDR3 is TGTGCCAGCAGAGGTGGGAGGGCCTCCGGGGAGCTGTTTTTT.

V usage is TRBV30 and J usage is TRBJ1-1; perhaps TRBD1 as D (5 bases). The V gene's germline CDR1 is GTSNPN and CDR2 SVGIG (reference sequence). V was shortened by 3 bases and J by 5 bases, with 13 bases between the two germline ends. The CDR3 is 13 amino acids. The CDR3 region is CAWSLQESTEAFF. The CDR3 coding sequence is TGTGCCTGGAGCCTACAGGAGTCGACTGAAGCTTTCTTT.

The chain recombines TRBV7-8 with TRBJ2-2; 11 bases fit TRBD2. The CDR3 runs to 16 residues. Trimming cost V 1 base and J 5 bases; bases outside gene matches: 3. From germline, CDR1 is SGHVS and CDR2 FQNEAQ. CDR3 in amino acids: CASSLVVAGGTGELFF. In DNA, the CDR3 is TGTGCCAGCAGCTTAGTAGTAGCGGGAGGGACCGGGGAGCTGTTTTTT.

The rearrangement uses TRBV4-1 and TRBJ2-7, with 14 nucleotides matching TRBD2. The CDR3 consists of 16 residues. Germline V lookup: CDR1 MGHRA, CDR2 YSYEKL. V gave up 0 bases and J gave up 9 bases; unmatched junction bases: 7. The CDR3 reads CASSQDGGTSGSGQYF. The CDR3 nucleotides read TGCGCCAGCAGCCAAGATGGTGGGACTAGCGGGAGTGGGCAGTACTTC.

This clone was counted a single time. The CDR3 loop reads CASTLTAGADTQYF. The CDR3 nucleotides are TGTGCCAGCACCCTTACGGCGGGGGCAGATACGCAGTATTTT. The chain links TRBV7-9 to TRBJ2-3; TRBD2 aligns across 7 bases. After removal of 7 bases from V and 4 bases from J, the junction contained 8 bases not matched to a gene. The CDR3 is 14 residues long. Germline loops: CDR1 SEHNR, CDR2 FQNEAQ (reference sequence).

The genes are TRBV28 and TRBJ2-7; 8 nucleotides align to TRBD2. CDR3 length: 16 residues. J gave up 4 bases and V 5 bases, and 13 bases lay outside the gene matches. Germline assignment: CDR1 MDHEN and CDR2 SYDVKM. The CDR3 loop reads CASSPSRGSGTYEQYF. In DNA, the CDR3 is TGTGCCAGCAGTCCGTCCAGGGGTAGCGGGACGTACGAGCAGTACTTC.

DNA for the CDR3: TGTGCCAGCAGCCCCAGCGGAACCCACTACAATGAGCAGTTCTTC. Protein product: CASSPSGTHYNEQFF. The gene calls are TRBV7-9 and TRBJ2-1, with D perhaps TRBD2 (5 bases). Germline CDR1 and CDR2: SEHNR and FQNEAQ (reference sequence). The CDR3 totals 15 residues. Deletions cut 5 bases from V and 3 bases from J, with 14 bases between.

The V call is TRBV6-6, the J call TRBJ2-5, with TRBD2 as a possible D gene (6 bases). CDR1 is MNHNY, CDR2 SVGAGI, per germline (reference sequence). V was shortened by 6 bases and J by 5 bases, with 16 bases between the two germline ends. This CDR3 has 14 residues. The CDR3 nucleotides read TGTGCCAGCAGCCACCGGGGGATCCGGGAGACCCAGTACTTC. It specifies CASSHRGIRETQYF.

The V call is TRBV2, the J call TRBJ2-3; tentatively, D is TRBD2 (6 bases). The V end lost 7 bases, the J end lost 4 bases, and 15 bases lay between the germline ends. Germline values: CDR1 SNHLY, CDR2 FYNNEI. The CDR3 consists of 14 residues. In DNA, the CDR3 is TGTGCCAGCAAAGTGGTGGGGGAGGCAGATACGCAGTATTTT. Protein sequence: CASKVVGEADTQYF.

The chain links TRBV6-1 to TRBJ1-2; 7 positions match TRBD1. Germline V CDR1 and CDR2: MNHNS, SASEGT. The CDR3 has 16 residues. V shed 4 bases, J shed 0 bases, and the junction held 8 bases outside the gene matches. CDR3 sequence (DNA): TGTGCCAGCAGTGCCACAGTTGGGACAGCTAACTATGGCTACACCTTC. As protein: CASSATVGTANYGYTF.

The J gene is TRBJ2-4, the V gene TRBV6-5, with 9 bases fitting TRBD1. Per the germline V gene, CDR1 is MNHEY and CDR2 is SVGAGI. The trim removed 6 bases at V and 5 bases at J, leaving 2 bases unmatched. The CDR3 consists of 13 residues. CDR3 loop: CASSRTGENIQYF. The CDR3 coding sequence is TGTGCCAGCAGCCGGACAGGGGAAAACATTCAGTACTTC.

V is TRBV24-1 and J is TRBJ1-1; 9 bases match TRBD1. Looked up from germline, CDR1 is KGHDR and CDR2 is SFDVKD. Losses at the gene ends were 5 bases for V and 11 bases for J; bases not matched to a gene: 5. The CDR3 totals 12 residues. CDR3 in DNA: TGTGCCACCAGTGCGGGACAGGGAGAGGCTTTCTTT. This codes for CATSAGQGEAFF.

The rearrangement joins TRBV5-6 to TRBJ2-6; D might be TRBD1 (6 bases). The V gene's germline CDR1 is SGHDT and CDR2 YYEEEE. V lost 0 bases and J 0 bases, leaving 13 bases between the germline ends. This CDR3 spans 18 amino acids. The CDR3 loop reads CASSLAGATRSGANVLTF. The DNA for the CDR3 is TGTGCCAGCAGCTTGGCAGGGGCTACCCGCTCTGGGGCCAACGTCCTGACTTTC.

This clone was found a few times. J is TRBJ2-7 and V is TRBV9; D possibly corresponds to TRBD2 (6 bases). Germline values: CDR1 SGDLS, CDR2 YYNGEE. Trimming shortened V by 0 bases and J by 5 bases, and 12 bases separated the two germline ends. CDR3 size: 14 residues. The CDR3 region is CASSVAGELDEQYF. CDR3 in DNA: TGTGCCAGCAGCGTAGCGGGAGAGTTGGACGAGCAGTACTTC. Drawing the rest from reference TRBV9 and TRBJ2-7, the complete variable domain is DSGVTQTPKHLITATGQRVTLRCSPRSGDLSVYWYQQSLDQGLQFLIQYYNGEERAKGNILERFSAQQFPDLHSELNLSSLELGDSALYFCASSVAGELDEQYFGPGTRLTVT.

V is TRBV11-2 and J is TRBJ2-5; possibly TRBD2 for D (5 bases). This CDR3 has 14 residues. The V gene lost 5 bases and the J gene lost 3 bases, with 13 bases spanning the gap. The V gene's germline CDR1 is SGHAT and CDR2 FQNNGV. Here the CDR3 reads CASSQRSGEETQYF. Here the CDR3 DNA reads TGTGCCAGCAGCCAGCGGAGCGGTGAAGAGACCCAGTACTTC.

The chain couples TRBV2 to TRBJ1-1, with D perhaps matching TRBD1 (5 bases). The germline V and J ends were trimmed by 3 bases and 6 bases, with 14 bases remaining between them. The CDR3 loop spans 14 amino acids. Germline-derived CDR1 and CDR2 are SNHLY and FYNNEI. The CDR3 bases are TGTGCCAGCAGTGAGCACCGTCAGGGCGCTGAAGCTTTCTTT. This encodes CASSEHRQGAEAFF.

This sequence joins TRBV2 and TRBJ2-7, with TRBD2 matching over 10 bases. CDR1 is SNHLY and CDR2 is FYNNEI in the germline V gene. The CDR3 consists of 15 residues. The J segment lost 3 bases and the V segment lost 6 bases, leaving 8 bases of the junction unmatched. In DNA form, the CDR3 reads TGTGCCAGCAGAACCGGACTAGCGGAAAACTACGAGCAGTACTTC. It yields the protein CASRTGLAENYEQYF.

The chain combines TRBV7-3 with TRBJ2-1, with TRBD2 matching over 7 bases. After removal of 4 bases from V and 6 bases from J, the junction contained 12 bases not matched to a gene. The germline V gene has CDR1 SGHTA and CDR2 FQGTGA. The CDR3 spans 16 residues. CDR3 coding DNA: TGTGCCAGCAGCTCGCACGGGGCGGGAGTGGTCAATGAGCAGTTCTTC. Protein sequence: CASSSHGAGVVNEQFF.

J is TRBJ2-1 and V is TRBV4-1; 8 positions agree with TRBD2. V lost 0 bases and J lost 6; bases outside the gene matches: 4. CDR1 is MGHRA, CDR2 YSYEKL, per germline. This CDR3 has 15 amino acids. The CDR3 loop reads CASSQESGSVNEQFF. In nucleotides, the CDR3 is TGCGCCAGCAGCCAAGAGAGCGGGAGTGTCAATGAGCAGTTCTTC.

Many counts were recorded for this clone. The gene calls are TRBV29-1 and TRBJ2-1; 7 nucleotides match TRBD2. Losses at the gene ends were 7 bases for V and 6 bases for J; bases not matched to a gene: 9. This CDR3 has 13 residues. Per germline, CDR1 SQVTM and CDR2 ANQGSEA. CDR3 nucleotides: TGCAGCGCCCCAGCGGGGACCATCAATGAGCAGTTCTTC. Its protein product is CSAPAGTINEQFF.

This clone was picked up a small number of times. The chain recombines TRBV7-9 with TRBJ1-3; unclear D gene. Germline assignment: CDR1 SEHNR and CDR2 FQNEAQ (reference sequence). Between the trimmed V and J ends, which lost 1 base and 0 bases, there was a span of 4 bases. CDR3 length: 14 amino acids. CDR3 sequence reads: CASSLEPSGNTIYF. The CDR3 DNA is TGTGCCAGCAGCTTAGAGCCCTCTGGAAACACCATATATTTT.

This rearrangement joins TRBV18 to TRBJ2-3; D unresolved. CDR3 length: 17 residues. Trimming removed 2 bases at V and 0 bases at J, with 15 bases between. CDR1 KGHSH and CDR2 LQKENI come from the germline V gene. The CDR3 here is CASSPALPEHSTDTQYF. CDR3 sequence (DNA): TGTGCCAGCTCACCAGCGTTGCCCGAGCACAGCACAGATACGCAGTATTTT.

The genes are TRBV2 and TRBJ1-1; TRBD1 is a possible D gene (5 bases). The CDR3 is 13 residues long. V lost 4 bases and J lost 0, with 6 bases in between. Germline V gives CDR1 SNHLY, CDR2 FYNNEI. The CDR3 region is CASSAGVNTEAFF. In DNA form, the CDR3 reads TGTGCCAGCAGTGCGGGGGTGAACACTGAAGCTTTCTTT.

The V and J genes are TRBV6-5 and TRBJ2-5; the match to TRBD2 covers 10 bases. The CDR3 runs to 15 residues. The germline gives CDR1 MNHEY, CDR2 SVGAGI. J gave up 4 bases and V 8 bases, and 10 bases lay outside the gene matches. The CDR3 sequence: CASGSGGASPETQYF. DNA of the CDR3: TGTGCCAGCGGGAGCGGGGGGGCATCGCCAGAGACCCAGTACTTC.

This chain links TRBV6-1 with TRBJ2-2, with D maybe TRBD1 (6 bases). V gave up 0 bases and J gave up 4 bases, with 12 bases separating them. The germline V gene encodes CDR1 MNHNS and CDR2 SASEGT. The CDR3 spans 16 residues. The CDR3 sequence is CASSEASTGLTGELFF. In DNA, the CDR3 is TGTGCCAGCAGTGAAGCTAGCACAGGGCTCACCGGGGAGCTGTTTTTT.

The chain has TRBV7-9 and TRBJ2-6, with D possibly TRBD2 on 6 matching bases. Germline CDR1 SEHNR, CDR2 FQNEAQ (reference sequence). The CDR3 consists of 18 residues. V was shortened by 2 bases and J by 4 bases, with 18 bases between the two germline ends. The CDR3 reads CASSLSLAGPFGANVLTF. CDR3 sequence (DNA): TGTGCCAGCAGCTTAAGTTTGGCGGGACCGTTCGGGGCCAACGTCCTGACTTTC.